This TCR beta chain is from a study of read filtering for tumor transcriptome and immune sequencing. This library used approximately 370 ng RNA and molecular barcoded adaptors spanning alpha/delta and beta/gamma chains. TCRdb recomputed calls from the reads with MiXCR, one row per CDR3 protein. Found here are tens of thousands of distinct CDR3 sequences, roughly 19% of them singletons; the top ten hold approximately 17%. CDR3 size: 17 residues. Per germline, CDR1 SGHDN and CDR2 FVKESK. The ends were cut back, 6 bases at V and 3 bases at J, with 23 bases in the middle. The table lists this clonotype with many counts.

This chain uses TRBV14 with TRBJ2-5; perhaps TRBD2 as D (5 bases). Sequences were obtained from a population of CD138-negative cells sorted from bone marrow. This clonotype was obtained from a donor over 35 with multiple myeloma. For the CDR3, the DNA is TGTGCCAGCAGTCGTTTACGCAGGAGGCAGGATAAAGAGACCCAGTACTTC. This gives the protein CASSRLRRRQDKETQYF. Full variable domain (missing parts from reference TRBV14 and TRBJ2-5): EAGVTQFPSHSVIEKGQTVTLRCDPISGHDNLYWYRRVMGKEIKFLLHFVKESKQDESGMPNNRFLAERTGGTYSTLKVQPAELEDSGVYFCASSRLRRRQDKETQYFGPGTRLLVL.